The 6 T cell receptor beta chains listed next were all sequenced from one sample in a study of siplizumab effects on memory and regulatory T cells. This table comes from immunoSEQ multiplex PCR, and its TCRdb copy is limited to in-frame clones, with some not included. This sample carries about 87,000 clones, over 85% of them seen once, and the ten largest clones take roughly 0.3%. The specimen was non-Treg CD4+ T cells sorted from blood. The receptor set was obtained from a human donor in good health.

V is TRBV5-5 and J is TRBJ1-3; a possible D gene is TRBD1 (6 bases). Germline lookup yields CDR1 SGHKS and CDR2 YYEKEE (reference sequence). This CDR3 comprises 14 residues. With 5 bases removed from V and 0 bases from J, the gap between germline ends came to 9 bases. Here the CDR3 DNA reads TGTGCCAGCAGACTGGACAGCTCTGGAAACACCATATATTTT. It is translated as CASRLDSSGNTIYF.

This chain uses TRBV5-5 with TRBJ1-6; 7 bases map to TRBD1. Germline-derived CDR1 and CDR2 are SGHKS and YYEKEE (reference sequence). CDR3 length equals 15 residues. The trim removed 4 bases at V and 2 bases at J, leaving 3 bases unmatched. As DNA, the CDR3 is TGTGCCAGCAGCAGAGACAGGGCCTATAATTCACCCCTCCACTTT. Translating it yields CASSRDRAYNSPLHF.

This clone has just a few counts. V gene TRBV11-1 combines with J gene TRBJ2-5, with D possibly matching TRBD2 (6 bases). Trimming pared 6 bases from V and 4 bases from J, leaving 9 bases between. Per the germline V gene, CDR1 is SGHAT and CDR2 is FQDESV (reference sequence). The CDR3 covers 12 residues. In DNA, the CDR3 is TGTGCCAGCAGTGGAGGGACAGAGACCCAGTACTTC. It translates to CASSGGTETQYF.

This clone was found a few times. V gene TRBV7-9 combines with J gene TRBJ1-2; no definite D call. This CDR3 comprises 12 residues. Deletions cut 6 bases from V and 4 bases from J, with 9 bases between. In germline, CDR1 is SEHNR, CDR2 FQNEAQ (reference sequence). CDR3 coding DNA: TGTGCCAGCAGTCGCGGTACCTATGGCTACACCTTC. It translates to CASSRGTYGYTF.

The chain is built from TRBV7-9 and TRBJ2-7, with D uncertain. This CDR3 spans 11 amino acids. V was shortened by 4 bases and J by 7 bases, with 8 bases between the two germline ends. Germline CDR1 reads SEHNR; CDR2 reads FQNEAQ (reference sequence). The DNA of the CDR3 is TGTGCCAGCAGCTCCGTGGAGGAGCAGTACTTC. Protein product: CASSSVEEQYF.

V and J are TRBV4-1 and TRBJ1-5; D unclear. Looked up from germline, CDR1 is MGHRA and CDR2 is YSYEKL. Trimming cost V 3 bases and J 3 bases, with 6 bases left between them. The length of the CDR3 is 13 residues. The CDR3 protein is CASSQGFNQPQHF. CDR3 nucleotide sequence: TGCGCCAGCAGCCAGGGTTTCAATCAGCCCCAGCATTTT.